Presented here are 6 T cell receptor beta chains from one specimen sequenced in a study of cytomegalovirus exposure and HLA in healthy donors. This PCR relied on a set of 60 Vbeta primers and 13 Jbeta primers. Here immunoSEQ multiplex PCR was the method, and the copy in TCRdb shows in-frame clones only, minus some. The data show around 30,000 clones, approximately 47% seen once. The sample consisted of PBMCs. These receptors were collected from a woman in her 50s in good health and CMV-seronegative.

This clone was seen more than once but under ten times. This rearrangement joins TRBV27 to TRBJ2-7; 9 bases agree with TRBD1. Per the germline V gene, CDR1 is MNHEY and CDR2 is SMNVEV (reference sequence). There are 18 residues in the CDR3. The V segment lost 5 bases and the J segment 4 bases; nucleotides outside the gene matches: 18. The CDR3 is CASSTRDRVRGDEYEQYF. The CDR3 coding sequence is TGTGCCAGCAGTACCCGGGACAGGGTTAGGGGGGATGAATACGAGCAGTACTTC.

This chain uses TRBV6-5 with TRBJ1-2, with 9 bases aligning to TRBD1. Trimming removed 5 bases from V and 8 bases from J; junction bases left unmatched: 12. Germline CDR1 reads MNHEY; CDR2 reads SVGAGI. The CDR3 totals 15 residues. The CDR3 bases are TGTGCCAGCAGTGCAACAATAACAGGGGGCTTGGGCTACACCTTC. It is translated as CASSATITGGLGYTF.

This clone came up a few times. The chain recombines TRBV19 with TRBJ2-5; 11 nucleotides align to TRBD2. Per germline, CDR1 LNHDA and CDR2 SQIVND (reference sequence). The CDR3 covers 14 residues. Trimming took 6 bases from V and 4 from J; bases not matched to a gene: 4. The CDR3 spells CASRGLAAGETQYF. DNA for the CDR3: TGTGCCAGTAGGGGACTAGCGGCGGGAGAGACCCAGTACTTC.

This chain uses TRBV25-1 with TRBJ1-4; D unresolved. Germline CDR1 is MGHDK and CDR2 is SYGVNS. Trimming left V 5 bases short and J 8 bases short, with 6 bases between. This CDR3 is built from 11 residues. The CDR3 protein is CASSLSEKLFF. The CDR3 nucleotides are TGTGCCAGCAGTCTTTCCGAAAAACTGTTTTTT.

The chain links TRBV19 to TRBJ2-3; weak D call: TRBD1 (6 bases). The V gene lost 0 bases and the J gene lost 1 base, with 8 bases spanning the gap. This CDR3 is built from 15 residues. Germline loops: CDR1 LNHDA, CDR2 SQIVND (reference sequence). The CDR3 DNA is TGTGCCAGTAGTATAGAGGGGACACGCACAGATACGCAGTATTTT. Translating gives CASSIEGTRTDTQYF.

The CDR3 here is CASSVGTGGITEAFF. The CDR3 DNA reads as TGCGCCAGCAGTGTAGGGACAGGGGGCATTACTGAAGCTTTCTTT. The chain links TRBV5-1 to TRBJ1-1; 12 bases align to TRBD1. CDR3 length: 15 amino acids. V dropped 5 bases and J dropped 5; count of bases not matched to a gene: 7. Per germline, CDR1 SGHRS and CDR2 YFSETQ.